Included here is one T cell receptor beta chain sequence, with context. This clonotype was detected ten times or more. Its binding antigen is unknown. Per-base qualities were not stored, and no clone one base away is much larger. Profiling of TCR beta VDJ combinations and CDR3 sequences used genomic DNA as the template. TCR repertoire sequencing was run on an Illumina HiSeq 2000. As for the original processing: TRBV/TRBJ rearrangement plots, CDR3 size and DJ length profiles, and Simpson's diversity index were used to assess repertoires. The immunodominant clone was defined as the most abundant DNA sequence in deep sequencing data. CDR3 amino acid sequences were screened for sharing across subjects and were compared with published repertoires and the VDJdb database. TCRdb redid the processing of the public reads, applying fastp at Q25 and MiXCR, and retained in-frame beta chains. Records with the same CDR3 protein are collapsed into one entry carrying the most frequent genes and DNA. The V and J calls, along with clone size, are taken from TCRdb and not from the paper's own processing. The sample contains around 180,000 distinct CDR3 sequences, about 60% of them found a single time. The biggest ten clones account for roughly 44% of the sample.

The study deep-sequenced TCR repertoires of sorted CD4+ and CD8+ blood T cells from severe aplastic anemia patients and healthy subjects. Ficoll-Paque density gradient centrifugation was used to isolate peripheral blood mononuclear cells. Before DNA was extracted, CD4+ and CD8+ T cells were sorted using either FACS or magnetic beads. The record originates from a study of CD8+CD57+ T cells in acquired aplastic anemia (dated by TCRdb to 2016 to 2019). In terms of the full investigation: A mean of about 3.2 ug of DNA, ranging from roughly 0.19 to 27.4 ug, was extracted from sorted CD4+ and CD8+ cells. Healthy donor samples averaged about 9.9 million reads for CD4+ and 11 million to 13 million for CD8+ cells.

According to the germline V gene (reference sequence), CDR1 reads DFQATT and CDR2 reads SNEGSKA. There are 12 amino acids in the CDR3, from cysteine to phenylalanine inclusive. Only CDR3 DNA remains: 36 bases, in frame from the first base. V sheds 1 base and J sheds 6 bases, leaving 9 bases between their ends. The paper's findings and limits, for the study overall: Around 28 CD8+ CDR3 sequences were found to be shared between patients and controls, but these sequences appeared to be highly expressed in patients and within the immunodominant clones of the patients. No significant difference in CD8+ Simpson's diversity was found between patients and healthy controls (P=0.060).

The chain was built from TRBV20-1 and TRBJ1-1, with TRBD1 perhaps the D gene, on 5 matching bases. This TCR was recovered from a human donor in good health. Sequencing was performed on sorted CD4+, CD8+, or CD8+CD57+ T cells (not recorded which) from PBMCs. The CDR3 protein is CSARGARAEAFF. The DNA reads TGCAGTGCTAGAGGTGCCAGGGCTGAAGCTTTCTTT.